A single sample is the source of the 2 T cell receptor beta chains below, sequenced in a study of glioma-infiltrating T cells. The iRepertoire nested amplicon-rescue multiplex PCR amplified TCR alpha and beta CDR3s from RNA. TCRdb reanalysed the multiplex PCR reads using MiXCR and keeps one entry per CDR3 protein. The data hold under 130,000 distinct CDR3 sequences, with about 30% observed a single time. Sequencing was done on a sample of glioma tissue, nonneoplastic brain tissue, or PBMCs (not recorded which). These receptors originate from a human donor with low-grade glioma or glioblastoma, undergoing nonglioma brain surgery, or in good health (not recorded which).

To note about this clonotype: A much larger clone is a single base away; this may be a read error. The chain is built from TRBV7-2 and TRBJ2-4; D is unclear. The CDR3 is made up of 15 amino acids. Germline V gene sequence: CDR1 SGHTA, CDR2 FQGNSA. For the CDR3, the DNA is TGTGCCTGCAGCGCCTATTACCCGATTGAAAACATTCAGTACTTC. Its translation: CACSAYYPIENIQYF.

V gene TRBV19 combines with J gene TRBJ1-2; D gene uncertain. CDR3 length: 15 amino acids. V lost 0 bases and J 6 bases, leaving 14 bases between the germline ends. In germline, CDR1 is LNHDA, CDR2 SQIVND (reference sequence). CDR3 in DNA: TGTGCCAGTAGTATAGACTCCCTCCGGGCCGATGGCTACACCTTC. Protein product: CASSIDSLRADGYTF. The variable domain in full, completed from reference TRBV19 and TRBJ1-2, reads DGGITQSPKYLFRKEGQNVTLSCEQNLNHDAMYWYRQDPGQGLRLIYYSQIVNDFQKGDIAEGYSVSREKKESFPLTVTSAQKNPTAFYLCASSIDSLRADGYTFGSGTRLTVV.